A selection of T cell receptor beta chains follows, all from one sample in a study of cytomegalovirus exposure and HLA in healthy donors. Sequencing used immunoSEQ multiplex PCR; TCRdb keeps in-frame clones, though not all of them. The table has roughly 270,000 clones, roughly 90% seen once. The sample comprised PBMCs. The receptor source for this set is a woman aged 18-29 years in good health and CMV-seronegative. CDR3s include the opening cysteine and the closing phenylalanine or tryptophan. The D gene is left open where the match is weak. Size values are once, few and many counts, or a class for expanded clones, and some rows have none.

cdr3_nt cdr3_aa j_call d_call v_call clone_size
TGTGCCAGCAGCCAAGATGCGTTCCTGAGCAATGAGCAGTTCTTC CASSQDAFLSNEQFF TRBJ2-1 - TRBV14 -
TGCGCCAGCAGCCAAGTCGCGGCCTTAGAGACCCAGTACTTC CASSQVAALETQYF TRBJ2-5 - TRBV4-1 -
TGCAGTGCTCCAGGGCGGACTGAAGCTTTCTTT CSAPGRTEAFF TRBJ1-1 - TRBV20-1 few
TGTGCCAGCAGTTTATCAAGGGAGGGCCGATTTGAGACCCAGTACTTC CASSLSREGRFETQYF TRBJ2-5 TRBD2 TRBV27 -
TGTGCCAGCAGCTTGTGGAAAGGGGGAGCCGGGGAGCTGTTTTTT CASSLWKGGAGELFF TRBJ2-2 - TRBV7-2 -
TGTGCCAGTAGTATAGGGGGGGGCGAGCAGTACTTC CASSIGGGEQYF TRBJ2-7 TRBD2 TRBV19 -
TGCGCCAGCAGCCAAATAGGGACTAGCGGGACGACCTACAATGAGCAGTTCTTC CASSQIGTSGTTYNEQFF TRBJ2-1 TRBD2 TRBV4-1 -
TGTGCCAGTAGTGCCCGGACAGGGTGGATGGAGACCCAGTACTTC CASSARTGWMETQYF TRBJ2-5 TRBD1 TRBV19 -
TGTGCCAGCAGCGGACTAGCCGGCCCCTCCCATGAGCAGTTCTTC CASSGLAGPSHEQFF TRBJ2-1 TRBD2 TRBV7-2 -
TGTGCCAGCAGTTTGATTGGGAGTGGGAGGGACGAGCAGTACTTC CASSLIGSGRDEQYF TRBJ2-7 TRBD2 TRBV27 -
TGTGCCAGCAGTGAACCCGGGTTGCACGAGCAGTACTTC CASSEPGLHEQYF TRBJ2-7 - TRBV2 -